This T cell receptor beta chain was captured by sequencing in a study of identical twins' blood T cells. Study as a whole: About six alpha and roughly six beta libraries together yielded tens of millions of reads. General observations from the study: Mainly, cloneset size products determined shared clonotypes, twins included.

Comment on this clonotype: Its antigen is unknown. One end of the junction varies from germline; a read error may be responsible.

A previously described protocol, modified, built RNA-based TCR cDNA libraries. TCRdb reanalysed the 5' RACE reads using MiXCR and keeps one entry per CDR3 protein. The sample lists roughly 340,000 distinct CDR3 sequences; 25% to 35% were seen once. The TCR comes from a woman aged 18-49 years in good health. The sequenced material came from PBMCs.

The CDR3 DNA sequence: TGTGCCAGCACAAGGACAGAGGCTAACTATGACTACACCTTC. Protein: CASTRTEANYDYTF. This chain uses TRBV12-3 or TRBV12-4 with TRBJ1-2; TRBD1 might be the D (6 bases). CDR3 length: 14 amino acids.